This T cell receptor (beta chain) was found in a study of blood T cell repertoires in COVID-19. Study in general: In each case, the material was cDNA or gDNA derived from T cells, B-cell-depleted T cells, or PBMCs.

Original processing methods: By means of reference gene primer amplification, nucleated cell counts were estimated. Assay used: immunoSEQ multiplex PCR; TCRdb lists only in-frame clones, some missing. V and J calls and clone size are copied from that table; D and trimming were computed from the DNA. The sample holds about 210,000 clones, 85% to 90% seen once. V was pared by 4 bases and J by 0 bases, with 2 bases of the junction left unmatched. The length of the CDR3 is 15 residues. CDR1 and CDR2 from the germline V gene are LGHNA and YNFKEQ. The source is a man in his sixties with acute or convalescent COVID-19. The V and J genes are TRBV4-2 and TRBJ2-2, with 7 bases that match TRBD1. The source material was peripheral blood. The CDR3 DNA is TGTGCCAGCAGCCCGGGACAGACGAACACCGGGGAGCTGTTTTTT. Translating gives CASSPGQTNTGELFF.